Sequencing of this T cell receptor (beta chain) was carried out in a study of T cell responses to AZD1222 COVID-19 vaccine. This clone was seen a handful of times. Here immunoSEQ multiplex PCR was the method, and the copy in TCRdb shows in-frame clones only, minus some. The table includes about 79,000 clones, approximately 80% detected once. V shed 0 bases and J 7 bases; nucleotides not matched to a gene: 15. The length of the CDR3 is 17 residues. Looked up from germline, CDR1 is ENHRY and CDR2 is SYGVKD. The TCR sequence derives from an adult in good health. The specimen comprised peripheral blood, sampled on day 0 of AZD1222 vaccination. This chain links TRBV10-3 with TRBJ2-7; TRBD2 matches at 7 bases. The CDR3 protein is CAISESTGGVTSREQYF. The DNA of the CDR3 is TGTGCCATCAGTGAGTCGACTGGGGGGGTGACCTCCCGTGAGCAGTACTTC.